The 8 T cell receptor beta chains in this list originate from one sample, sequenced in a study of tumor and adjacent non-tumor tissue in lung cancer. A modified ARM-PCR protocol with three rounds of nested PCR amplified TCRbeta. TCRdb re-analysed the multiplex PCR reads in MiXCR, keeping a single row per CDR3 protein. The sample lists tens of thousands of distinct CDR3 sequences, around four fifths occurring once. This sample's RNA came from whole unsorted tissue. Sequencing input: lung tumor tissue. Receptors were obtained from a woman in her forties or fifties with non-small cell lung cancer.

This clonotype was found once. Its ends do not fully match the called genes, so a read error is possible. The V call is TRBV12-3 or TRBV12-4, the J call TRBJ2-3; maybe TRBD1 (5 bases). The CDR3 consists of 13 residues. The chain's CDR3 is CASSLIRQGTQYF. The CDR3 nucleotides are TGTGCCAGCAGTTTAATCAGGCAGGGTACGCAATATTTT.

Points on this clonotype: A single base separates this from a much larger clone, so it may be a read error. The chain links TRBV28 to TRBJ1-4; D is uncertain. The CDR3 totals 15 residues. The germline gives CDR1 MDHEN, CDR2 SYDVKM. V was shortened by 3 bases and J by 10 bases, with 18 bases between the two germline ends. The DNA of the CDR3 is TGTGCCAGCAGTTTGTCTTTGAGACGGTCCGGAAAACTGTTTTTT. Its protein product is CASSLSLRRSGKLFF.

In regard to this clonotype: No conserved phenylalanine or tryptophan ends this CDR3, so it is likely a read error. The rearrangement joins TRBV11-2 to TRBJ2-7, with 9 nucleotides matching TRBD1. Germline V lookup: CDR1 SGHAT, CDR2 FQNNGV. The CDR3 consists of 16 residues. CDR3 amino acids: CAGSQGQGEFSYDQYS. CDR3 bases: TGTGCCGGCAGCCAGGGACAGGGAGAGTTCTCCTACGATCAGTACTCC.

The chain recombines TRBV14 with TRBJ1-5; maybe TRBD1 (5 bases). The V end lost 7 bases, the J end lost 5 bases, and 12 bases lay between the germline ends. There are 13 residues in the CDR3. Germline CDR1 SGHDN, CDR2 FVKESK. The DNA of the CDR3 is TGTGCCAGCAACGTCGACAGCGATCAGCCCCAGCATTTT. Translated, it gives CASNVDSDQPQHF.

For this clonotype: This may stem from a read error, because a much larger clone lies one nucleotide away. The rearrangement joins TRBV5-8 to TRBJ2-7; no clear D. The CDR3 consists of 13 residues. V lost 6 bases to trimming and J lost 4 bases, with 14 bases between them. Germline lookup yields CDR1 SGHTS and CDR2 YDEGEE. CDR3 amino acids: CASNPLGLYEQYF. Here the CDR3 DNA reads TGTGCCAGCAACCCCCTGGGGTTGTACGAGCAGTACTTC. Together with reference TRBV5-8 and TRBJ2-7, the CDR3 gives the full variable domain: EAGVTQSPTHLIKTRGQQATLRCSPISGHTSVYWYQQALGLGLQFLLWYDEGEERNRGNFPPRFSGRQFPNYSSELNVNALELEDSALYLCASNPLGLYEQYFGPGTRLTVT.

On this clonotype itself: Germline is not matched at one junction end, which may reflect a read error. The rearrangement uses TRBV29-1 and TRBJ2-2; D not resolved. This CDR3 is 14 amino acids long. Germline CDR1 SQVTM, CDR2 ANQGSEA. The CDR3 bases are TGCAGCGTCCCCTTGGGCCACCTAACTGGTGAGCAGTTTTTT. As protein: CSVPLGHLTGEQFF.

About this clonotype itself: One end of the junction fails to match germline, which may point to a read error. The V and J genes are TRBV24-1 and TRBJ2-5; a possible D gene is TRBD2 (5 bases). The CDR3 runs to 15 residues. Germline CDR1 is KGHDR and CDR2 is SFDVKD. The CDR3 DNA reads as TGTGCCACCAGTAATTTTCTAGCAGGAGCAGAGACCCAGTACTTC. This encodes CATSNFLAGAETQYF.

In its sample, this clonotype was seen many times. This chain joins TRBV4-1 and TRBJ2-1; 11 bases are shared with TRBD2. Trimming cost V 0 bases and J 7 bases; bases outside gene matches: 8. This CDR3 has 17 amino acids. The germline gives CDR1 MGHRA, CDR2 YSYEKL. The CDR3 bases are TGCGCCAGCAGCCAAGATCTGATAGCGGGAGGGCCAAATGAGCAGTTCTTC. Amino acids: CASSQDLIAGGPNEQFF.